What follows are 5 T cell receptor beta chains derived from one specimen sequenced in a study of OX40 agonist ivuxolimab in advanced cancers. Sequencing was performed with immunoSEQ multiplex PCR; in TCRdb, only in-frame clones are kept and a portion is missing. The table lists some 33,000 clones, roughly 80% of them singletons. Here the sequenced sample was CD4+ or CD8+ T cells sorted from blood, taken in a trial of the OX40 agonist ivuxolimab. Receptors originate from an adult with an advanced solid tumor such as melanoma, head and neck, liver or kidney cancer.

J is TRBJ1-3 and V is TRBV7-9, with a possible D match to TRBD1 (5 bases). CDR1 is SEHNR and CDR2 is FQNEAQ in the germline V gene (reference sequence). V lost 5 bases to trimming and J lost 4 bases, with 18 bases between them. The CDR3 runs to 16 residues. CDR3 sequence: CASSPGGASGGNTIYF. The CDR3 nucleotides are TGTGCCAGCAGCCCCGGTGGGGCGTCGGGAGGAAACACCATATATTTT.

This clone was seen more than once but under ten times. The chain has TRBV11-3 and TRBJ2-7, with D uncertain. Germline CDR1 reads SGHNT; CDR2 reads YENEEA. Trimming took 5 bases from V and 6 from J, leaving 8 bases between them. The CDR3 has 11 residues. For the CDR3, the DNA is TGTGCCAGCAGCGAAGGCCGCGAGCAGTACTTC. Its translation is CASSEGREQYF.

This chain connects TRBV6-6 to TRBJ2-7; tentative D call: TRBD1 (6 bases). CDR3 length equals 12 residues. Germline loops: CDR1 MNHNY, CDR2 SVGAGI (reference sequence). With 6 bases removed from V and 5 bases from J, the gap between germline ends came to 11 bases. The CDR3 DNA follows: TGTGCCAGCAGGACACAGGGCAACGAGCAGTACTTC. It yields the protein CASRTQGNEQYF.

This sequence joins TRBV20-1 and TRBJ1-1; D is uncertain. The V and J ends lost 3 bases and 5 bases respectively, with 7 bases between them. The length of the CDR3 is 11 residues. Germline V lookup: CDR1 DFQATT, CDR2 SNEGSKA (reference sequence). The CDR3 DNA sequence: TGCAGTGCTAGGCTCGGGACTGAAGCTTTCTTT. Translation: CSARLGTEAFF.

This chain connects TRBV11-1 to TRBJ2-2; 7 nucleotides align to TRBD1. The CDR3 contains 17 residues. CDR1 is SGHAT, CDR2 FQDESV, per germline (reference sequence). V was pared by 3 bases and J by 5 bases, with 12 bases of the junction left unmatched. The CDR3 sequence: CASSFGPRDSLTGELFF. The CDR3 DNA reads as TGTGCCAGCAGCTTTGGGCCGAGGGACAGTCTAACCGGGGAGCTGTTTTTT.